This T cell receptor (beta chain) was found in a study of T cell changes during pregnancy in multiple sclerosis. TCRdb's table, derived via immunoSEQ multiplex PCR, lists solely in-frame clones and lacks some. Here the sample spans 75,000 to 95,000 clones, 92% being singletons. This CDR3 is 15 amino acids long. Trimming left V 1 base short and J 1 base short, with 10 bases between. Per the germline V gene, CDR1 is KGHSH and CDR2 is LQKENI. This specimen was peripheral blood, taken after pregnancy. This chain joins TRBV18 and TRBJ1-1; D ambiguous. The TCR originated in a female donor with multiple sclerosis, enrolled in a pregnancy study. In DNA, the CDR3 is TGTGCCAGCTCACCACTGGAGACCCGGAACACTGAAGCTTTCTTT. Translated: CASSPLETRNTEAFF.